The 10 T cell receptor beta chains in this list originate from one sample, sequenced in a study of OX40 agonist ivuxolimab in advanced cancers. Preparation of the library involved the immunoSEQ multiplex PCR assay. TCRdb took this table from immuneACCESS and kept in-frame rearrangements with V and J called. Such tables lack part of the clones; where checked against another copy, unresolved V genes explain under half of the gap, and the rest is unexplained. The sample contains roughly 92,000 clones, 84% of them found a single time. Less than 5.5% of the sample lies in the top ten. The sample consisted of CD4+ or CD8+ T cells sorted from blood, taken in a trial of the OX40 agonist ivuxolimab. The receptors shown here come from an adult with an advanced solid tumor such as melanoma, head and neck, liver or kidney cancer.

V is TRBV30 and J is TRBJ1-5, with 10 bases aligning to TRBD1. The CDR3 runs to 13 residues. V lost 1 base, J lost 9 bases, and 3 bases stayed unmatched. Germline assignment: CDR1 GTSNPN and CDR2 SVGIG (reference sequence). CDR3 region: CAWSAGTGVPQHF. As DNA, the CDR3 is TGTGCCTGGAGTGCCGGGACAGGGGTGCCCCAGCATTTT.

V usage is TRBV7-6 and J usage is TRBJ2-3; D gene unclear. Per the germline V gene, CDR1 is SGHVS and CDR2 is FNYEAQ. The V and J ends lost 1 base and 0 bases respectively, with 8 bases between them. The CDR3 loop spans 15 amino acids. The CDR3 sequence is CASSLDGSSTDTQYF. As DNA, the CDR3 is TGTGCCAGCAGCTTAGACGGGTCTAGCACAGATACGCAGTATTTT.

The chain carries TRBV6-5 and TRBJ1-1; maybe TRBD1 (6 bases). The germline V gene encodes CDR1 MNHEY and CDR2 SVGAGI. This CDR3 is 12 amino acids long. Trimming took 6 bases from V and 3 from J, leaving 8 bases between them. CDR3 in DNA: TGTGCCAGCAGCGGACAGCACACTGAAGCTTTCTTT. Translating it yields CASSGQHTEAFF.

This sequence joins TRBV7-6 and TRBJ2-3; D not certain. Germline values: CDR1 SGHVS, CDR2 FNYEAQ. The length of the CDR3 is 15 residues. V lost 5 bases to trimming and J lost 2 bases, with 14 bases between them. The CDR3 protein is CASSATPQNTDTQYF. CDR3 sequence (DNA): TGTGCCAGCAGCGCCACCCCACAGAACACAGATACGCAGTATTTT.

The chain carries TRBV19 and TRBJ1-2; possible D gene TRBD1, 5 bases. CDR1 and CDR2 (germline): LNHDA, SQIVND (reference sequence). V was pared by 3 bases and J by 3 bases, with 8 bases between. There are 13 residues in the CDR3. CDR3 nucleotides: TGTGCCAGTAGTATTGCAGGGTACTATGGCTACACCTTC. Translating gives CASSIAGYYGYTF.

In this sample, this clone turned up once. The chain couples TRBV7-2 to TRBJ2-1; D is unclear. Trimming shortened V by 5 bases and J by 4 bases, and 6 bases separated the two germline ends. The germline V gene encodes CDR1 SGHTA and CDR2 FQGNSA. The CDR3 consists of 12 residues. The CDR3 nucleotides read TGTGCCAGCAGCACTCATTACAATGAGCAGTTCTTC. Translation gives CASSTHYNEQFF.

The J gene is TRBJ2-1, the V gene TRBV4-1, with TRBD2 matching over 8 bases. V was pared by 3 bases and J by 8 bases, with 12 bases of the junction left unmatched. The germline V gene encodes CDR1 MGHRA and CDR2 YSYEKL. This CDR3 contains 16 residues. DNA of the CDR3: TGCGCCAGCAGCCACCTTACTAGCGGAGGGGGGGATGAGCAGTTCTTC. Its translation: CASSHLTSGGGDEQFF.

The chain joins TRBV5-1 to TRBJ2-3, with 8 nucleotides matching TRBD1. The germline V gene has CDR1 SGHRS and CDR2 YFSETQ. CDR3 size: 17 residues. V lost 5 bases to trimming and J lost 0 bases; unmatched junction nucleotides: 11. The CDR3 region has the DNA TGCGCCAGCAGTTTGACGCCAGGGGGCCCTAGCACAGATACGCAGTATTTT. Translation: CASSLTPGGPSTDTQYF. The full variable domain, its missing parts supplied by reference TRBV5-1 and TRBJ2-3, is KAGVTQTPRYLIKTRGQQVTLSCSPISGHRSVSWYQQTPGQGLQFLFEYFSETQRNKGNFPGRFSGRQFSNSRSEMNVSTLELGDSALYLCASSLTPGGPSTDTQYFGPGTRLTVL.

V is TRBV4-1 and J is TRBJ2-5; D possibly corresponds to TRBD2 (6 bases). Trimming took 0 bases from V and 2 from J, leaving 10 bases between them. The CDR3 length is 15 residues. Germline V gene lookup returns CDR1 MGHRA and CDR2 YSYEKL. The CDR3 reads CASSQEGGIQETQYF. The CDR3 region has the DNA TGCGCCAGCAGCCAAGAAGGCGGGATACAAGAGACCCAGTACTTC.

This chain uses TRBV18 with TRBJ1-5; D ambiguous. With 4 bases removed from V and 9 bases from J, the gap between germline ends came to 13 bases. Per the germline V gene, CDR1 is KGHSH and CDR2 is LQKENI. This CDR3 has 13 residues. The CDR3 loop reads CASSQDQVRPQHF. The CDR3 DNA sequence: TGTGCCAGCTCACAGGACCAAGTAAGGCCCCAGCATTTT.